Each of the 20 T cell receptor beta chains below was sequenced from the same sample in a study of regulatory T cells in long-lasting Graves disease. With iRepertoire HTBI primers and Arm-PCR of CDR3 regions, TCR beta libraries were built. TCRdb re-called the multiplex PCR reads through MiXCR, storing one row per CDR3 protein. The table lists about 460,000 distinct CDR3 sequences, less than 25% of them singletons. Time point given: persistent/refractory GD, antithyroid drugs over 5 years with positive TRAb. The TCR library used RNA extracted from PBMCs. Source: peripheral blood mononuclear cells (PBMCs), taken when the disease was refractory, from a patient treated with antithyroid drugs. These receptors all stem from a female donor with Graves disease.

This clonotype appeared a few times. The rearrangement uses TRBV7-9 and TRBJ1-2; the D is unclear. From germline, CDR1 is SEHNR and CDR2 FQNEAQ (reference sequence). V lost 1 base and J 8 bases, leaving 11 bases between the germline ends. This CDR3 has 13 residues. The CDR3 is CASSLGGLEGYTF. For the CDR3, the DNA is TGTGCCAGCAGCTTAGGCGGCTTAGAGGGCTACACCTTC.

Of note for this clonotype: This may arise from a read error, as a much more abundant clone is one base away. The J gene is TRBJ1-2, the V gene TRBV6-1; D is possibly TRBD1 (6 bases). The germline V gene has CDR1 MNHNS and CDR2 SASEGT. The CDR3 is 12 residues long. With 6 bases removed from V and 6 bases from J, the gap between germline ends came to 11 bases. The DNA for the CDR3 is TGTGCCAGCAGAGATGCAGGGGATGGCTACACCTTC. Translation: CASRDAGDGYTF.

In regard to this clonotype: A much larger clonotype is one base distant, so this may be a read error. The genes are TRBV7-2 and TRBJ2-5; the D gene is possibly TRBD1 (5 bases). V lost 5 bases to trimming and J lost 9 bases, with 13 bases between them. The V gene's germline CDR1 is SGHTA and CDR2 FQGNSA. The CDR3 runs to 12 residues. The CDR3 protein is CASSRTSQAQYF. The CDR3 nucleotides are TGTGCCAGCAGCCGTACCTCACAGGCCCAGTACTTC.

This rearrangement joins TRBV11-3 to TRBJ2-2; 8 bases agree with TRBD1. In germline, CDR1 is SGHNT, CDR2 YENEEA. The CDR3 is 14 amino acids. The V segment lost 8 bases and the J segment 1 base; nucleotides outside the gene matches: 3. CDR3 coding DNA: TGTGCCAGCCGGACAGGGTTGAACACCGGGGAGCTGTTTTTT. Its translation is CASRTGLNTGELFF.

This clonotype was detected many times. This chain joins TRBV12-3 or TRBV12-4 and TRBJ1-3; D is perhaps TRBD1 (5 bases). The CDR3 runs 14 residues. V was shortened by 1 base and J by 7 bases, with 11 bases between the two germline ends. CDR3 in amino acids: CASSLGTRGNTIYF. The DNA of the CDR3 is TGTGCCAGCAGTTTAGGGACTCGGGGGAACACCATATATTTT.

This clonotype was detected ten times or more. V is TRBV27 and J is TRBJ2-7; 10 nucleotides line up with TRBD1. V gave up 7 bases and J gave up 2 bases; unmatched junction bases: 8. This CDR3 is built from 15 residues. Germline V lookup: CDR1 MNHEY, CDR2 SMNVEV (reference sequence). In DNA, the CDR3 is TGTGCCAGCAACAACGGACAGGGGGTCCCCTACGAGCAGTACTTC. This translates into CASNNGQGVPYEQYF.

This clonotype was detected many times. This rearrangement joins TRBV27 to TRBJ1-6, with a weak D call TRBD1 (6 bases). In germline, CDR1 is MNHEY, CDR2 SMNVEV (reference sequence). This CDR3 has 15 amino acids. V was cut by 3 bases and J by 5 bases, with 11 bases left in between. Here the CDR3 DNA reads TGTGCCAGCAGTTTGACGCCAGGGGATAATTCACCCCTCCACTTT. Amino acid sequence: CASSLTPGDNSPLHF.

This clonotype was recorded many times. The rearrangement uses TRBV6-1 and TRBJ1-5, with D possibly TRBD1 on 6 matching bases. Germline CDR1 is MNHNS and CDR2 is SASEGT. V lost 6 bases, J lost 3 bases, and 15 bases lay in between. The CDR3 loop spans 15 amino acids. DNA of the CDR3: TGTGCCAGCAGAGAACAGGGTATGGACAATCAGCCCCAGCATTTT. It codes for CASREQGMDNQPQHF.

This clonotype appeared many times. This chain links TRBV15 with TRBJ1-5; possible D gene TRBD1, 5 bases. CDR1 and CDR2 (germline): LNHNV, YYDKDF (reference sequence). CDR3 size: 16 residues. Trimming stripped 1 base from V and 6 bases from J, with 16 bases between. DNA for the CDR3: TGTGCCACCAGCAGAGGAGGCAGGGAAGGCAGTCAGCCCCAGCATTTT. Translation: CATSRGGREGSQPQHF.

The chain is built from TRBV6-2 or TRBV6-3 and TRBJ2-7; possibly TRBD1 for D (6 bases). Trimming removed 0 bases from V and 3 bases from J, with 15 bases in between. Germline loops: CDR1 MNHEY, CDR2 SVGEGT. The length of the CDR3 is 16 residues. For the CDR3, the DNA is TGTGCCAGCAGTTACTCGAGTATTGGGACACTCTACGAGCAGTACTTC. Protein: CASSYSSIGTLYEQYF.

V usage is TRBV7-2 and J usage is TRBJ2-3; D tentatively fits TRBD1 or TRBD2 (5 bases each). This CDR3 comprises 15 residues. The germline V and J ends were trimmed by 3 bases and 6 bases, with 16 bases remaining between them. The germline V gene encodes CDR1 SGHTA and CDR2 FQGNSA. The CDR3 DNA is TGTGCCAGCAGCTTCCAAGCTACCCGGGGCGATACGCAGTATTTT. As protein: CASSFQATRGDTQYF.

This clonotype was detected many times. The V call is TRBV6-1, the J call TRBJ1-4, with D unclear. V gave up 8 bases and J gave up 7 bases, with 17 bases separating them. Per germline, CDR1 MNHNS and CDR2 SASEGT. There are 14 residues in the CDR3. The CDR3 region is CASLDTWFSEKLFF. CDR3 in DNA: TGTGCCAGCTTAGATACGTGGTTTAGTGAAAAACTGTTTTTT.

Concerning this clonotype itself: One junction end does not reproduce the germline sequence, and a read error may be involved. This chain connects TRBV5-1 to TRBJ2-7; perhaps TRBD2 as D (6 bases). The germline gives CDR1 SGHRS, CDR2 YFSETQ. This CDR3 comprises 10 residues. The DNA of the CDR3 is TGCGCCAGCAGCTTGGTGTGGAGGGGCTTC. It yields the protein CASSLVWRGF. The variable domain in full, with the rest retrieved from reference TRBV5-1 and TRBJ2-7, is KAGVTQTPRYLIKTRGQQVTLSCSPISGHRSVSWYQQTPGQGLQFLFEYFSETQRNKGNFPGRFSGRQFSNSRSEMNVSTLELGDSALYLCASSLVWRGFGPGTRLTVT.

For this clonotype: This is likely a read error, given that the CDR3 carries no conserved phenylalanine or tryptophan at its end. V usage is TRBV24-1 and J usage is TRBJ2-5; no firm D call. The CDR3 spans 13 residues. Germline-derived CDR1 and CDR2 are KGHDR and SFDVKD. V was cut by 2 bases and J by 7 bases, with 10 bases left in between. CDR3 sequence: CATSDSGLVTQYS. The CDR3 DNA is TGTGCCACCAGTGATTCCGGTCTGGTGACCCAGTACTCC.

At least ten counts were recorded for this clonotype. The J gene is TRBJ2-7, the V gene TRBV7-2; the match to TRBD1 covers 8 bases. Germline V CDR1 and CDR2: SGHTA, FQGNSA. There are 12 residues in the CDR3. The V gene end was trimmed by 4 bases and the J gene end by 7 bases; junction bases not matched to a gene: 3. This chain's CDR3 is CASSYTGGEQYF. The CDR3 DNA reads TGTGCCAGCAGCTACACAGGGGGTGAGCAGTACTTC.

This clonotype has a count of ten or more. CDR3 nucleotides: TGTGCCAGCAGTTTCGGAGGGCAGGGGTGGGTTCAGCCCCAGCATTTT. Translated, it gives CASSFGGQGWVQPQHF. This sequence joins TRBV28 and TRBJ1-5; a possible D gene is TRBD1 (6 bases). V gave up 3 bases and J gave up 6 bases, with 18 bases separating them. Germline-derived CDR1 and CDR2 are MDHEN and SYDVKM. The CDR3 sequence is 16 residues long.

This clonotype was counted only a few times. The chain couples TRBV3-1 to TRBJ2-7, with D hard to call. The germline gives CDR1 LGHDT, CDR2 YNNKEL (reference sequence). The V gene lost 8 bases and the J gene lost 1 base, with 12 bases spanning the gap. CDR3 length: 13 residues. The CDR3 DNA reads TGTGCCAGCTCACCACCCACATCCTACGAGCAGTACTTC. This gives the protein CASSPPTSYEQYF.

This clonotype was counted at least ten times. The V and J genes are TRBV6-1 and TRBJ2-7, with a weak D call TRBD1 (6 bases). V was cut by 5 bases and J by 5 bases, with 16 bases left in between. The CDR3 length is 14 residues. Germline CDR1 reads MNHNS; CDR2 reads SASEGT. This chain's CDR3 is CASSRYGQPDEQYF. Here the CDR3 DNA reads TGTGCCAGCAGTCGATACGGACAGCCGGACGAGCAGTACTTC.

V and J are TRBV27 and TRBJ2-7, with TRBD2 matching over 10 bases. In germline, CDR1 is MNHEY, CDR2 SMNVEV (reference sequence). The CDR3 is 14 residues long. The V gene end was trimmed by 7 bases and the J gene end by 4 bases; junction bases not matched to a gene: 7. The CDR3 protein is CASKLAGGKYEQYF. The CDR3 region has the DNA TGTGCCAGCAAGTTAGCGGGAGGAAAATACGAGCAGTACTTC.

The gene calls are TRBV4-1 and TRBJ2-5; no clear D. The DNA end favors TRBJ2-1, so the J call may be wrong. The CDR3 is 11 amino acids. CDR1 MGHRA and CDR2 YSYEKL come from the germline V gene. The CDR3 DNA reads as TGCGCCAGCAGCCAAGATGGCGAGCAGTTCTTC. It codes for CASSQDGEQFF.